These 20 T cell receptor beta chains were all obtained from the same sample, sequenced in a study of T cell responses to AZD1222 COVID-19 vaccine. This table comes from immunoSEQ multiplex PCR, and its TCRdb copy is limited to in-frame clones, with some not included. The sample lists 150,000 to 200,000 clones, approximately 86% occurring once. The starting material was peripheral blood, obtained on day 0 of AZD1222 vaccination. The receptors come from an adult in good health.

This clone was found a few times. The chain carries TRBV11-2 and TRBJ2-3; TRBD2 aligns across 14 bases. The CDR3 has 17 residues. The junction had 2 bases not matched to a gene; V was cut back by 2 bases and J by 1 base. Germline CDR1 SGHAT, CDR2 FQNNGV. CDR3 nucleotides: TGTGCCAGCAGCTTATCGGGACTAGCGGGGGGCACAGATACGCAGTATTTT. The encoded protein is CASSLSGLAGGTDTQYF.

The rearrangement uses TRBV24-1 and TRBJ2-3; TRBD2 agrees at 7 bases. V lost 5 bases and J lost 2; bases outside the gene matches: 12. Germline lookup yields CDR1 KGHDR and CDR2 SFDVKD. This CDR3 contains 17 residues. DNA of the CDR3: TGTGCCACCAGTGTACGGGGAGGGGTAAGGGTCACAGATACGCAGTATTTT. Translated: CATSVRGGVRVTDTQYF.

The chain recombines TRBV9 with TRBJ1-4; D gene ambiguous. From germline, CDR1 is SGDLS and CDR2 YYNGEE. Trimming removed 4 bases at V and 7 bases at J, with 17 bases between. This CDR3 has 15 amino acids. The CDR3 sequence: CASSSSVGGGEKLFF. CDR3 DNA: TGTGCCAGCAGCTCATCGGTGGGAGGAGGTGAAAAACTGTTTTTT.

The rearrangement joins TRBV2 to TRBJ1-6, with D hard to call. The length of the CDR3 is 12 residues. The germline V gene has CDR1 SNHLY and CDR2 FYNNEI. The V end lost 6 bases, the J end lost 7 bases, and 7 bases lay between the germline ends. The CDR3 DNA sequence: TGTGCCAGCAGGGTCGGAAATTCACCCCTCCACTTT. Translation: CASRVGNSPLHF.

The chain carries TRBV18 and TRBJ1-1; D unclear. The CDR3 length is 14 residues. The V end lost 6 bases, the J end lost 1 base, and 12 bases lay between the germline ends. Germline CDR1 and CDR2: KGHSH and LQKENI. In DNA, the CDR3 is TGTGCCAGCTCTTCCCGGCAGCCGAACACTGAAGCTTTCTTT. Translated: CASSSRQPNTEAFF.

The chain joins TRBV3-1 (or the pseudogene TRBV3-2) to TRBJ1-2; TRBD1 might be the D (6 bases). Trimming pared 0 bases from V and 7 bases from J, leaving 12 bases between. The germline V gene has CDR1 LGHDT and CDR2 YNNKEL (reference sequence). The CDR3 runs 14 residues. The CDR3 bases are TGTGCCAGCAGCCAAGATCCGGGGGCGCTTGGCTACACCTTC. Amino acids: CASSQDPGALGYTF.

In nucleotides, the CDR3 is TGTGCCAGCACCCTAGCGGCCGCGGGGACCGGGGAGCTGTTTTTT. Its translation: CASTLAAAGTGELFF. The chain joins TRBV2 to TRBJ2-2; 7 nucleotides match TRBD2. The germline V gene has CDR1 SNHLY and CDR2 FYNNEI. Unmatched junction bases numbered 10, after V lost 7 bases and J lost 5 bases. This CDR3 has 15 residues.

This clone was seen only a few times. Different DNA sequences within this sample yield the same CDR3. The V call is TRBV10-2, the J call TRBJ1-1; TRBD1 matches at 9 bases. CDR3 size: 14 residues. Germline V gene lookup returns CDR1 WSHSY and CDR2 SAAADI. After removal of 6 bases from V and 2 bases from J, the junction contained 4 bases not matched to a gene. This CDR3 reads CASSEQGANTEAFF. CDR3 nucleotide sequence: TGCGCCAGCAGCGAACAGGGGGCAAACACTGAAGCTTTCTTT.

This clone occurred once. CDR3 region: CASSPQTSVDTEAFF. In DNA, the CDR3 is TGTGCCAGCAGCCCGCAGACAAGCGTGGACACTGAAGCTTTCTTT. The rearrangement links TRBV7-6 to TRBJ1-1; D is undetermined. V lost 5 bases and J lost 3, with 16 bases in between. Germline assignment: CDR1 SGHVS and CDR2 FNYEAQ. This CDR3 is 15 amino acids long.

The J gene is TRBJ1-1, the V gene TRBV2; D gene unclear. Trimming took off 10 bases at V and 7 bases at J, with 19 bases between the two ends. The CDR3 spans 13 residues. Germline V gene sequence: CDR1 SNHLY, CDR2 FYNNEI. CDR3 nucleotide sequence: TGTGCCACCTTGGGGAGTCGAGGTAATGAAGCTTTCTTT. Encoded protein: CATLGSRGNEAFF.

This clone was counted a single time. The V call is TRBV7-9, the J call TRBJ1-5, with D perhaps TRBD1 (5 bases). The CDR3 runs to 16 residues. Trimming took 0 bases from V and 7 from J, leaving 16 bases between them. The V gene's germline CDR1 is SEHNR and CDR2 FQNEAQ (reference sequence). The CDR3 loop is CASSLAGGQGGQPQHF. The CDR3 DNA reads TGTGCCAGCAGCTTAGCGGGGGGTCAGGGAGGACAGCCCCAGCATTTT. Using reference TRBV7-9 and TRBJ1-5 for the parts outside the CDR3, the full variable domain is DTGVSQNPRHKITKRGQNVTFRCDPISEHNRLYWYRQTLGQGPEFLTYFQNEAQLEKSRLLSDRFSAERPKGSFSTLEIQRTEQGDSAMYLCASSLAGGQGGQPQHFGDGTRLSIL.

The CDR3 is CATSARLAGGPGTDTQYF. The CDR3 DNA is TGTGCCACCAGTGCCCGACTAGCGGGAGGTCCTGGCACAGATACGCAGTATTTT. The gene calls are TRBV24-1 and TRBJ2-3, with TRBD2 matching 13 bases. The CDR3 has 18 amino acids. Losses at the gene ends were 5 bases for V and 1 base for J; bases not matched to a gene: 8. CDR1 KGHDR and CDR2 SFDVKD come from the germline V gene.

The CDR3 nucleotides are TGTGCCAGCAGTTTACTGTCGGGAGGTAGGGTCAAAAACATTCAGTACTTC. Protein sequence: CASSLLSGGRVKNIQYF. The rearrangement uses TRBV28 and TRBJ2-4; 7 positions agree with TRBD2. Germline values: CDR1 MDHEN, CDR2 SYDVKM. The CDR3 length is 17 residues. V shed 2 bases and J 3 bases; nucleotides not matched to a gene: 10.

The chain combines TRBV7-9 with TRBJ1-5, with D perhaps matching TRBD1 (6 bases). V was cut by 1 base and J by 6 bases, with 13 bases left in between. Germline CDR1 and CDR2: SEHNR and FQNEAQ (reference sequence). The CDR3 is 15 amino acids. The CDR3 is CASSLGTGRSQPQHF. The CDR3 nucleotides read TGTGCCAGCAGCTTAGGTACAGGGAGAAGTCAGCCCCAGCATTTT.

The chain employs TRBV19 and TRBJ2-4, with 7 bases aligning to TRBD2. This CDR3 is built from 18 residues. Trimming removed 5 bases from V and 0 bases from J; junction bases left unmatched: 13. Germline-derived CDR1 and CDR2 are LNHDA and SQIVND (reference sequence). The CDR3 protein is CASSLPPGRALAKNIQYF. The CDR3 DNA reads as TGTGCCAGTAGTCTCCCCCCTGGGAGGGCTCTAGCCAAAAACATTCAGTACTTC.

Note on this clone: One end of the junction is discordant with germline, which a read error may explain. The chain is built from TRBV12-5 and TRBJ2-7, with no clear D. Germline CDR1 reads LGHNT; CDR2 reads FRNRAP. CDR3 length: 14 residues. The CDR3 loop is CASGLDGSAYEQYF. In DNA form, the CDR3 reads TGTGCTAGTGGCTTGGACGGAAGCGCGTACGAGCAGTACTTC.

The chain employs TRBV18 and TRBJ2-7; maybe TRBD2 (5 bases). The germline V gene encodes CDR1 KGHSH and CDR2 LQKENI. Trimming cost V 5 bases and J 7 bases, with 15 bases left between them. The CDR3 has 13 amino acids. The CDR3 sequence: CASSATGPGEQYF. The CDR3 region has the DNA TGTGCCAGCTCAGCTACGGGTCCGGGGGAGCAGTACTTC.

V and J are TRBV11-3 and TRBJ2-2; D is tentatively TRBD1 or TRBD2 (5 bases each). V was pared by 5 bases and J by 5 bases, with 12 bases between. There are 14 residues in the CDR3. In germline, CDR1 is SGHNT, CDR2 YENEEA. CDR3 coding DNA: TGTGCCAGCAGCCCCCGAGGGGTTACCGGGGAGCTGTTTTTT. This sequence encodes CASSPRGVTGELFF. Supplemented by reference TRBV11-3 and TRBJ2-2, the full variable domain reads EAGVVQSPRYKIIEKKQPVAFWCNPISGHNTLYWYLQNLGQGPELLIRYENEEAVDDSQLPKDRFSAERLKGVDSTLKIQPAELGDSAVYLCASSPRGVTGELFFGEGSRLTVL.

The chain links TRBV6-5 to TRBJ1-1; weak D call: TRBD1 (6 bases). The CDR3 sequence is 14 residues long. Germline CDR1 MNHEY, CDR2 SVGAGI. V dropped 7 bases and J dropped 1 base, with 13 bases sitting between them. CDR3 in amino acids: CASTAGQRNTEAFF. The CDR3, as DNA: TGTGCCAGCACCGCCGGACAGCGGAACACTGAAGCTTTCTTT.

In its sample, this clone was seen a few times. The V and J genes are TRBV4-3 and TRBJ1-2; the D gene is possibly TRBD1 (5 bases). Trimming left V 2 bases short and J 1 base short, with 14 bases between. The CDR3 covers 16 residues. The germline V gene has CDR1 LGHNA and CDR2 YSLEER. Here the CDR3 reads CASSQRTPGGNYGYTF. The CDR3 coding sequence is TGCGCCAGCAGCCAAAGGACACCGGGAGGTAACTATGGCTACACCTTC.